Each of the 7 T cell receptor beta chains below was sequenced from the same sample in a study of metastatic and nonmetastatic thyroid tumors. Before thyroid surgery, none of the patients had received any treatment. TCRdb reassembled clones from the PCR reads with MiXCR. The table records 60,000 to 85,000 clones, more than 15% of them present only once. Material: blood. These receptors were taken from a female donor with papillary thyroid cancer or a benign thyroid nodule (not recorded which). Some clones in this sample may be carry-over from other donors' samples.

The V call is TRBV7-8, the J call TRBJ1-2; TRBD1 aligns across 8 bases. From germline, CDR1 is SGHVS and CDR2 FQNEAQ. The CDR3 loop spans 16 amino acids. Losses at the gene ends were 1 base for V and 2 bases for J; bases not matched to a gene: 6. CDR3 DNA: TGTGCCAGCAGCTTAGGGGGGACAGGTGGAAACTATGGCTACACCTTC. The encoded protein is CASSLGGTGGNYGYTF.

The CDR3 sequence: CALSVPDYTEAFF. The CDR3 DNA is TGTGCCCTGAGTGTCCCCGATTACACTGAAGCTTTCTTT. V is TRBV30 and J is TRBJ1-1; no reliable D call. There are 13 residues in the CDR3. Germline CDR1 reads GTSNPN; CDR2 reads SVGIG (reference sequence). Trimming shortened V by 8 bases and J by 3 bases, and 16 bases separated the two germline ends. The variable domain in full, with the rest retrieved from reference TRBV30 and TRBJ1-1, is SQTIHQWPATLVQPVGSPLSLECTVEGTSNPNLYWYRQAAGRGLQLLFYSVGIGQISSEVPQNLSASRPQDRQFILSSKKLLLSDSGFYLCALSVPDYTEAFFGQGTRLTVV.

Ten or more counts support this clone. The V call is TRBV29-1, the J call TRBJ1-2; D is unclear. V lost 0 bases to trimming and J lost 2 bases, with 10 bases between them. The CDR3 is 14 amino acids. Germline values: CDR1 SQVTM, CDR2 ANQGSEA. The CDR3 spells CSVEDLAGNYGYTF. In nucleotides, the CDR3 is TGCAGCGTTGAAGATCTGGCAGGAAACTATGGCTACACCTTC.

This clone occurred many times. V usage is TRBV25-1 and J usage is TRBJ2-5, with a weak D call TRBD2 (5 bases). V was trimmed by 3 bases and J by 4 bases, leaving 15 bases between them. CDR3 length: 15 residues. CDR1 and CDR2 from the germline V gene are MGHDK and SYGVNS. The DNA of the CDR3 is TGTGCCAGCAGTGACCTTACTAGATCCGGAGAGACCCAGTACTTC. Amino acid sequence: CASSDLTRSGETQYF.

This clone was picked up many times. The gene calls are TRBV5-5 and TRBJ2-3; D ambiguous. Trimming pared 4 bases from V and 4 bases from J, leaving 7 bases between. Germline V gives CDR1 SGHKS, CDR2 YYEKEE (reference sequence). CDR3 length: 12 residues. CDR3 amino acids: CASSGRADTQYF. CDR3 coding DNA: TGTGCCAGCAGCGGAAGGGCAGATACGCAGTATTTT.

This clone has ten or more counts. The chain is built from TRBV19 and TRBJ2-2; D assignment may be TRBD1 or TRBD2 (7 bases each). This CDR3 comprises 16 residues. With 3 bases removed from V and 6 bases from J, the gap between germline ends came to 17 bases. The germline V gene encodes CDR1 LNHDA and CDR2 SQIVND (reference sequence). Here the CDR3 DNA reads TGTGCCAGTAGTATCATCAGGGGGAGGGCCGCCGGGGAGCTGTTTTTT. Translating gives CASSIIRGRAAGELFF.

This clone came up once. This chain links TRBV30 with TRBJ1-5; D is uncertain. Per germline, CDR1 GTSNPN and CDR2 SVGIG (reference sequence). This CDR3 is built from 16 residues. V gave up 1 base and J gave up 2 bases, with 15 bases separating them. DNA for the CDR3: TGTGCCTGGAGTGATAGTTCGGTGACGGGCAATCAGCCCCAGCATTTT. Translation: CAWSDSSVTGNQPQHF.